This TCR beta chain came from a study of blood T cell repertoires in COVID-19. Study information: The study drew acute and convalescent COVID-19 samples from the United States, Italy and Spain.

This CDR3 is built from 13 residues. Looked up from germline, CDR1 is MNHEY and CDR2 is SVGAGI. The V segment lost 6 bases and the J segment 7 bases; nucleotides outside the gene matches: 7. This clone has only one observation. The data were produced by immunoSEQ multiplex PCR, yet TCRdb's version contains in-frame clones alone and is incomplete. The sample lists around 280,000 clones, about nine tenths seen once, with over 8.5% in the top ten. Sequencing was carried out using peripheral blood. This sequence originates from a woman in her 30s with COVID-19, enrolled during active disease. The chain is built from TRBV6-5 and TRBJ1-1; 8 bases are shared with TRBD1. The CDR3 protein is CASRGQALDEAFF. CDR3 in DNA: TGTGCCAGCAGGGGACAGGCCCTAGATGAAGCTTTCTTT.